The rows below give T cell receptor beta chains drawn from one sample of a study of T cell responses to AZD1222 COVID-19 vaccine. Generated by immunoSEQ multiplex PCR, the TCRdb table keeps only in-frame clones and is missing some. Of some 150,000 clones in the sample, roughly 90% were seen once. The sample here was peripheral blood, taken 28 days after the second AZD1222 dose. The receptors were gathered from an adult who received the AZD1222 COVID-19 vaccine. Each CDR3 is given with its conserved first and last residue. The D gene is left open where the match is weak. Size is stated for part of the rows, as once, few or many counts, or as a class when the clone is expanded.

d_gene	v_gene	abundance	j_gene	CDR3aa	CDR3nt
TRBD2	TRBV27	-	TRBJ2-3	CASSLAGLAGGTQYF	TGTGCCAGCAGTTTAGCGGGACTAGCGGGAGGTACGCAGTATTTT
TRBD1	TRBV27	few	TRBJ2-7	CASRRTGSSYEQYF	TGTGCCAGTAGAAGGACAGGGAGCTCCTACGAGCAGTACTTC
TRBD1	TRBV9	-	TRBJ2-7	CASSPRQGSHEQYF	TGTGCCAGCAGCCCAAGACAGGGCTCCCACGAGCAGTACTTC
-	TRBV5-6	-	TRBJ2-7	CASSPHPAYEQYF	TGTGCCAGCAGCCCCCACCCCGCCTACGAGCAGTACTTC
-	TRBV7-2	-	TRBJ1-4	CASSLGRRNEKLFF	TGTGCCAGCAGCTTAGGACGGAGAAATGAAAAACTGTTTTTT
-	TRBV5-1	-	TRBJ2-3	CASTGETRPTDTQYF	TGCGCCAGTACGGGGGAGACCAGACCCACAGATACGCAGTATTTT
-	TRBV7-9	-	TRBJ2-1	CASIPGGGSGRSNNEQFF	TGTGCCAGCATTCCAGGGGGCGGTAGCGGGAGATCGAACAATGAGCAGTTCTTC
-	TRBV7-2	once	TRBJ2-3	CASSFGSTDTQYF	TGTGCCAGCAGCTTCGGGAGCACAGATACGCAGTATTTT
-	TRBV27	-	TRBJ1-2	CASSLSSPRHKDGYTF	TGTGCCAGCAGTTTATCCAGCCCTCGGCATAAGGATGGCTACACCTTC
-	TRBV27	-	TRBJ2-7	CASSGKGPYEQYF	TGTGCCAGCAGTGGCAAGGGTCCCTACGAGCAGTACTTC
-	TRBV5-1	-	TRBJ1-1	CASGVRTGKGEAFF	TGCGCCAGCGGGGTACGAACAGGGAAAGGTGAAGCTTTCTTT
-	TRBV4-1	-	TRBJ1-1	CASSQDRMNTEAFF	TGCGCCAGCAGCCAAGATCGGATGAACACTGAAGCTTTCTTT
TRBD2	TRBV19	-	TRBJ2-3	CASSHRGLATDTQYF	TGTGCCAGTAGTCACCGAGGACTAGCCACAGATACGCAGTATTTT
-	TRBV5-5	-	TRBJ1-5	CASSLTVLSNQPQHF	TGTGCCAGCAGCCTGACAGTCCTTAGCAATCAGCCCCAGCATTTT
-	TRBV27	-	TRBJ1-2	CASGEITGSYGYTF	TGTGCCAGCGGGGAAATTACAGGGAGCTATGGCTACACCTTC
-	TRBV4-2	few	TRBJ2-1	CASSQEGAASYNEQFF	TGTGCCAGCAGCCAAGAGGGAGCGGCCAGTTACAATGAGCAGTTCTTC
TRBD1	TRBV5-6	-	TRBJ1-2	CASSSRQGYSYGYTF	TGTGCCAGCAGCTCGCGACAGGGGTACTCCTATGGCTACACCTTC
-	TRBV5-5	-	TRBJ2-3	CASSFGFRGSTDTQYF	TGTGCCAGCAGCTTCGGGTTTCGAGGAAGCACAGATACGCAGTATTTT
-	TRBV3-1/TRBV3-2	-	TRBJ1-4	CASSRGWTATNEKLFF	TGTGCCAGCAGCCGAGGGTGGACAGCCACTAATGAAAAACTGTTTTTT
-	TRBV24-1	-	TRBJ2-5	CATSDLLFGGTQYF	TGTGCCACCAGTGATTTGCTCTTTGGGGGGACCCAGTACTTC
-	TRBV18	-	TRBJ1-1	CASSLEDTEAFF	TGTGCCAGCTCATTAGAAGACACTGAAGCTTTCTTT
-	TRBV7-8	few	TRBJ2-5	CASSPTLRTRQETQYF	TGTGCCAGCAGCCCCACCCTCAGGACTCGACAAGAGACCCAGTACTTC
-	TRBV9	-	TRBJ2-7	CASSVGSAYEQYF	TGTGCCAGCAGCGTAGGGTCCGCCTACGAGCAGTACTTC